This TCR beta chain was observed in a study of T cell responses to AZD1222 COVID-19 vaccine. Study-level results: Nearly half of spike-specific TCRs reportedly go after variant regions that carry no mutations. When two AZD1222 doses had been given, Spike-specific TCR breadth and depth rose. AZD1222 recipients seropositive at baseline numbered only six. Repertoire samples came only from after the peak T cell response.

Clones were sequenced by immunoSEQ multiplex PCR, and TCRdb holds only the in-frame ones, with some missing. Among some 130,000 clones, 85% to 95% were seen once, and the ten largest hold around 5%. The length of the CDR3 is 13 residues. The germline V and J ends were trimmed by 3 bases and 7 bases, with 13 bases remaining between them. Germline CDR1 reads GTSNPN; CDR2 reads SVGIG (reference sequence). As to this clone: Its antigen remains unidentified.

The specimen was peripheral blood, collected on day 0 of AZD1222 vaccination. This receptor was obtained from an adult in good health. The chain carries TRBV30 and TRBJ1-5; D is possibly TRBD1 (5 bases). CDR3 in DNA: TGTGCCTGGAGCAGGGCTCTAGGGCAGCCCCAGCATTTT. It codes for CAWSRALGQPQHF. The whole variable domain, filled in from reference TRBV30 and TRBJ1-5, reads SQTIHQWPATLVQPVGSPLSLECTVEGTSNPNLYWYRQAAGRGLQLLFYSVGIGQISSEVPQNLSASRPQDRQFILSSKKLLLSDSGFYLCAWSRALGQPQHFGDGTRLSIL.